This passage covers 21 T cell receptor beta chains from one sample sequenced in a study of patients and donors after allogeneic stem cell transplantation. A single record per CDR3 protein comes from TCRdb applying MiXCR to the RT-PCR reads. The table records about 150,000 distinct CDR3 sequences, about 36% of them present only once. The sequenced sample was blood, either unsorted or a sorted T cell fraction (not recorded which). These receptors were collected from a human donor who was either an allogeneic HSCT recipient or a stem cell or donor lymphocyte infusion donor (not recorded which). It is not recorded whose cells these are; they may come from a transplant donor.

This clonotype has a single count. V and J are TRBV29-1 and TRBJ2-1; 7 bases are a match to TRBD1. V was pared by 4 bases and J by 0 bases, with 3 bases of the junction left unmatched. Germline V lookup: CDR1 SQVTM, CDR2 ANQGSEA. This CDR3 has 14 amino acids. CDR3 protein: CSVVTGASYNEQFF. The CDR3 region has the DNA TGCAGCGTTGTAACAGGGGCCTCCTACAATGAGCAGTTCTTC.

This clonotype has only a few counts. In DNA form, the CDR3 reads TGCAGCGTTGCCCCGGGGGCGAATGAGCAGTTCTTC. This translates into CSVAPGANEQFF. This sequence joins TRBV29-1 and TRBJ2-1, with D perhaps matching TRBD1 or TRBD2 (6 bases each). Germline V gene sequence: CDR1 SQVTM, CDR2 ANQGSEA. CDR3 size: 12 residues. Trimming stripped 4 bases from V and 7 bases from J, with 11 bases between.

V gene TRBV7-2 combines with J gene TRBJ1-3; D not resolved. The V gene's germline CDR1 is SGHTA and CDR2 FQGNSA. The CDR3 has 15 residues. Deletions cut 2 bases from V and 0 bases from J, with 8 bases between. CDR3 loop: CASSLRHHSGNTIYF. CDR3 nucleotides: TGTGCCAGCAGCTTAAGACACCACTCTGGAAACACCATATATTTT.

The CDR3 loop reads CATAQGATNEKLFF. The CDR3 nucleotides read TGTGCCACGGCACAGGGGGCAACTAATGAAAAACTGTTTTTT. The chain couples TRBV6-5 to TRBJ1-4; TRBD1 matches 8 bases. Germline CDR1 and CDR2: MNHEY and SVGAGI. The CDR3 length is 14 residues. The trim removed 10 bases at V and 0 bases at J, leaving 4 bases unmatched.

In its sample, this clonotype was seen a few times. V and J are TRBV12-3 or TRBV12-4 and TRBJ2-3; D not resolved. The CDR3 spans 14 residues. Trimming pared 1 base from V and 2 bases from J, leaving 7 bases between. The CDR3 DNA reads as TGTGCCAGCAGTTTAGTACTCATCACAGATACGCAGTATTTT. This translates into CASSLVLITDTQYF.

The table lists this clonotype with a few counts. The rearrangement joins TRBV7-8 to TRBJ1-2, with D perhaps TRBD1 (5 bases). CDR1 is SGHVS and CDR2 is FQNEAQ in the germline V gene. V lost 1 base to trimming and J lost 10 bases, with 22 bases between them. CDR3 length equals 16 residues. The CDR3 DNA follows: TGTGCCAGCAGCTTAGGGAAGCGGGGCGAGATGGGGCACTACACCTTC. It yields the protein CASSLGKRGEMGHYTF.

V and J are TRBV6-5 and TRBJ2-5; 10 bases are a match to TRBD1. Unmatched junction bases numbered 15, after V lost 3 bases and J lost 5 bases. Germline V CDR1 and CDR2: MNHEY, SVGAGI. The CDR3 sequence is 18 residues long. CDR3 nucleotide sequence: TGTGCCAGCAGTTATGTCGGGACAGGGGACCCGAAGAGGGAGACCCAGTACTTC. This codes for CASSYVGTGDPKRETQYF.

V usage is TRBV12-3 or TRBV12-4 and J usage is TRBJ1-2; the D is unclear. The CDR3 sequence is 13 residues long. Trimming pared 1 base from V and 4 bases from J, leaving 7 bases between. CDR3 protein: CASSLDGTYGYTF. The DNA of the CDR3 is TGTGCCAGCAGTTTAGACGGAACCTATGGCTACACCTTC.

The rearrangement uses TRBV28 and TRBJ2-7; no clear D gene. Germline V gene data show CDR1 as MDHEN and CDR2 as SYDVKM. The length of the CDR3 is 13 residues. Trimming removed 4 bases at V and 2 bases at J, with 9 bases between. Written as DNA, the CDR3 is TGTGCCAGCAGTTCCGCGCTCCCCTACGAGCAGTACTTC. Residues: CASSSALPYEQYF.

This clonotype was observed a handful of times. The CDR3 sequence: CSVELDGGYEQYF. CDR3 coding DNA: TGCAGCGTTGAATTGGATGGGGGGTACGAGCAGTACTTC. This sequence joins TRBV29-1 and TRBJ2-7, with D perhaps TRBD2 (6 bases). CDR1 is SQVTM, CDR2 ANQGSEA, per germline. The CDR3 totals 13 residues. Trimming shortened V by 2 bases and J by 4 bases, and 12 bases separated the two germline ends.

In its sample, this clonotype was seen a few times. CDR3 nucleotide sequence: TGTGCCAGCAGTTATGGTATTACCTTGAAGGGTTCACCCCTCCACTTT. It translates to CASSYGITLKGSPLHF. The chain employs TRBV6-5 and TRBJ1-6; D is undetermined. The CDR3 extends over 16 amino acids. V was cut by 3 bases and J by 9 bases, with 18 bases left in between. The germline V gene has CDR1 MNHEY and CDR2 SVGAGI.

The CDR3 loop reads CASSPWTGWGYTF. The DNA of the CDR3 is TGTGCCAGCAGTCCGTGGACAGGGTGGGGCTACACCTTC. The chain carries TRBV27 and TRBJ1-2; TRBD1 matches at 8 bases. The CDR3 length is 13 residues. Germline-derived CDR1 and CDR2 are MNHEY and SMNVEV (reference sequence). V lost 5 bases and J lost 8; bases outside the gene matches: 7.

V and J are TRBV29-1 and TRBJ2-4, with a tentative D call TRBD2 (7 bases). The germline CDR1 and CDR2 sequences are SQVTM and ANQGSEA. The CDR3 runs 14 residues. V dropped 4 bases and J dropped 8 bases, with 18 bases sitting between them. The CDR3 coding sequence is TGCAGCGTTGTACCGGGGGGCACGAGAGACATTCAGTACTTC. Amino acid sequence: CSVVPGGTRDIQYF. The full variable domain, completed using reference TRBV29-1 and TRBJ2-4, is SAVISQKPSRDICQRGTSLTIQCQVDSQVTMMFWYRQQPGQSLTLIATANQGSEATYESGFVIDKFPISRPNLTFSTLTVSNMSPEDSSIYLCSVVPGGTRDIQYFGAGTRLSVL.

The V gene is TRBV20-1, the J gene TRBJ2-1; possibly TRBD2 for D (6 bases). CDR1 is DFQATT, CDR2 SNEGSKA, per germline (reference sequence). V dropped 8 bases and J dropped 8 bases, with 25 bases sitting between them. CDR3 length: 15 amino acids. CDR3 DNA sequence: TGCAGTCCAGCGAGTGGGGGGAGCCACCGGGATGAGCAGTTCTTC. It translates to CSPASGGSHRDEQFF.

This clonotype was found a few times. The chain combines TRBV10-3 with TRBJ1-1; the match to TRBD1 covers 8 bases. The CDR3 runs 13 residues. V lost 2 bases to trimming and J lost 6 bases; unmatched junction nucleotides: 2. Per the germline V gene, CDR1 is ENHRY and CDR2 is SYGVKD. The CDR3 here is CAISEGQGSEAFF. Here the CDR3 DNA reads TGTGCCATCAGTGAGGGACAGGGTTCTGAAGCTTTCTTT.

This clonotype occurred a few times. The chain is built from TRBV5-1 and TRBJ1-1; D unresolved. This CDR3 contains 12 residues. CDR1 and CDR2 (germline): SGHRS, YFSETQ. V lost 4 bases, J lost 7 bases, and 11 bases lay in between. The chain's CDR3 is CASSGSEGEAFF. The CDR3 nucleotides are TGCGCCAGCAGCGGAAGTGAGGGTGAAGCTTTCTTT.

The chain combines TRBV10-3 with TRBJ1-5; D call uncertain. Germline lookup yields CDR1 ENHRY and CDR2 SYGVKD. The CDR3 consists of 18 residues. The ends were cut back, 2 bases at V and 0 bases at J, with 17 bases in the middle. The CDR3 DNA follows: TGTGCCATCAGTGAGGGACTCAAGGGCCCTTATAGCAATCAGCCCCAGCATTTT. Amino acid sequence: CAISEGLKGPYSNQPQHF.

V and J are TRBV10-3 and TRBJ2-1, with TRBD2 matching 8 bases. Trimming removed 10 bases from V and 6 bases from J; junction bases left unmatched: 14. The CDR3 has 15 residues. Germline loops: CDR1 ENHRY, CDR2 SYGVKD. CDR3 bases: TGTGCCACCACGCCGGGGGGGGGAGTTATCAATGAGCAGTTCTTC. Translation: CATTPGGGVINEQFF.

The chain couples TRBV6-2 or TRBV6-3 to TRBJ1-1; TRBD1 matches at 9 bases. J lost 4 bases, V lost 5 bases, and 5 bases had no gene match. CDR3 size: 14 residues. The germline CDR1 and CDR2 sequences are MNHEY and SVGEGT. For the CDR3, the DNA is TGTGCCAGCAGTGCCCGGACAGGGGCCACTGAAGCTTTCTTT. Its translation: CASSARTGATEAFF.

This clonotype came up a few times. The CDR3 loop is CASSFWRAGNTIYF. CDR3 DNA sequence: TGTGCCAGCAGTTTCTGGAGGGCTGGAAACACCATATATTTT. The chain employs TRBV12-3 or TRBV12-4 and TRBJ1-3; no reliable D call. V lost 3 bases and J 2 bases, leaving 8 bases between the germline ends. This CDR3 is built from 14 residues.

This rearrangement joins TRBV10-3 to TRBJ1-3; no firm D call. CDR1 ENHRY and CDR2 SYGVKD come from the germline V gene. The V gene lost 2 bases and the J gene lost 4 bases, with 6 bases spanning the gap. The CDR3 extends over 13 amino acids. CDR3 in DNA: TGTGCCATCAGTGAGAACGCCGGAAACACCATATATTTT. It codes for CAISENAGNTIYF.